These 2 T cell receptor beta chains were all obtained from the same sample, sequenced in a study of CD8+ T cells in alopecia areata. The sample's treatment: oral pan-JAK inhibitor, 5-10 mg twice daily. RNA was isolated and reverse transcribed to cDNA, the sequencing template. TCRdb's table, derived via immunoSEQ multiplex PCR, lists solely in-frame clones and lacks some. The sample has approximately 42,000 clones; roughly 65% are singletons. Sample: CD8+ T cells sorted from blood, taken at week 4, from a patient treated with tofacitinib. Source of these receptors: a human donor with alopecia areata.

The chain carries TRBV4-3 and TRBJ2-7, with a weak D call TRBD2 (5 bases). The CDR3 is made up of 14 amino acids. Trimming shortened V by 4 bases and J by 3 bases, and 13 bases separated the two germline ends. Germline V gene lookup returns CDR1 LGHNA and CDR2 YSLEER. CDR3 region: CASSPTKSGYEQYF. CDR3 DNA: TGCGCCAGCAGCCCGACTAAATCCGGCTACGAGCAGTACTTC.

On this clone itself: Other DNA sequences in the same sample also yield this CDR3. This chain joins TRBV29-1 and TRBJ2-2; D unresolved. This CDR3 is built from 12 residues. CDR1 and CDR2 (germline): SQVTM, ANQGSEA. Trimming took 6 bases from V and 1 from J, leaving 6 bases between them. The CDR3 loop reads CSVVLNTGELFF. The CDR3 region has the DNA TGCAGCGTGGTCCTGAACACCGGGGAGCTGTTTTTT.